These T cell receptor beta chains were read from a single sample in a study of naive and memory T cell subsets. Each CDR3 protein gets one entry after TCRdb re-called the UMI-ligation and nested PCR reads with MiXCR. The data show about 150,000 distinct CDR3 sequences, 20% to 25% seen once. Specimen: naive CD4+ T cells from blood. The receptors come from a human donor in good health. Each CDR3 is given with its conserved first and last residue. D genes are given only for firm matches. Clone size is stated in some rows and not others, as once, few, many or a class when expanded.

v_call	d_call	j_call	clone_size	cdr3_length	cdr3_aa	cdr3_nt
TRBV24-1	NA	TRBJ2-2	few	15	CATSDGQGGTGELFF	TGTGCCACCAGTGATGGGCAGGGGGGGACCGGGGAGCTGTTTTTT
TRBV18	NA	TRBJ2-5	many	13	CASSFGSQETQYF	TGTGCCAGCTCATTCGGGAGCCAAGAGACCCAGTACTTC
TRBV12-3/TRBV12-4	NA	TRBJ1-1	NA	15	CASSPQAGGLTEAFF	TGTGCCAGCAGTCCGCAAGCCGGGGGTCTCACTGAAGCTTTCTTT
TRBV12-3/TRBV12-4	TRBD1	TRBJ1-1	NA	15	CASSLWTGGGTEAFF	TGTGCCAGCAGTCTATGGACAGGGGGCGGCACTGAAGCTTTCTTT
TRBV6-6	NA	TRBJ2-3	NA	15	CASSYPKTSTDTQYF	TGTGCCAGCAGTTACCCAAAGACTAGCACAGATACGCAGTATTTT
TRBV6-5	TRBD2	TRBJ2-7	few	15	CASSKRTSESYEQYF	TGTGCCAGCAGTAAGCGGACTAGCGAGTCCTACGAGCAGTACTTC
TRBV5-1	TRBD1	TRBJ2-3	few	17	CASSWNTRPGTENTQYF	TGCGCCAGCAGCTGGAATACACGACCGGGGACAGAAAATACGCAGTATTTT
TRBV28	NA	TRBJ1-5	few	10	CASRYKAQHF	TGTGCCAGCAGGTATAAAGCCCAGCATTTT
TRBV11-1	NA	TRBJ2-7	many	15	CASSLGPSVMDEQYF	TGTGCCAGCAGCTTAGGTCCGTCGGTCATGGACGAGCAGTACTTC
TRBV6-5	NA	TRBJ1-1	few	14	CASSYSRGPQGAFF	TGTGCCAGCAGTTACTCCCGGGGCCCCCAGGGGGCTTTCTTT
TRBV4-2	NA	TRBJ2-7	NA	14	CASSQDIRFHEQYF	TGTGCCAGCAGCCAAGATATCCGATTCCACGAGCAGTACTTC
TRBV29-1	NA	TRBJ1-1	NA	14	CSVERGQMNTEAFF	TGCAGCGTTGAGAGGGGACAAATGAACACTGAAGCTTTCTTT
TRBV5-1	TRBD2	TRBJ2-7	NA	16	CASRANPSGDTYEQYF	TGCGCCAGCAGGGCGAACCCTAGCGGGGATACCTACGAGCAGTACTTC
TRBV20-1	NA	TRBJ2-7	few	15	CSARGGGGFPYEQYF	TGCAGTGCTAGAGGAGGGGGGGGATTTCCCTACGAGCAGTACTTC
TRBV18	TRBD2	TRBJ2-5	few	16	CASSPASGGPGETQYF	TGTGCCAGCTCACCAGCGTCGGGAGGGCCGGGAGAGACCCAGTACTTC
TRBV20-1	TRBD1	TRBJ2-1	many	19	CSARDQGQGSGRSYNEQFF	TGCAGTGCTAGAGATCAAGGACAGGGTAGCGGACGCTCCTACAATGAGCAGTTCTTC
TRBV3-1	TRBD2	TRBJ2-3	few	17	CASSDRTDLAGGDTQYF	TGTGCCAGCAGCGACAGGACAGACCTAGCGGGAGGAGATACGCAGTATTTT